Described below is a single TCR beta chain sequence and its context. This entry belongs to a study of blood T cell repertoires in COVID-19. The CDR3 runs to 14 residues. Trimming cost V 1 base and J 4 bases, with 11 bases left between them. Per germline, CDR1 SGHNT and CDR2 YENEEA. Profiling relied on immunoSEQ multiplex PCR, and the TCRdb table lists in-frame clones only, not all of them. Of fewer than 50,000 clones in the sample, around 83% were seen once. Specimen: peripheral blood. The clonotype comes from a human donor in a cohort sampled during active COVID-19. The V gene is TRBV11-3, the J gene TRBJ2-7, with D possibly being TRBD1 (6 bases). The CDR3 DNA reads TGTGCCAGCAGCTTAGGGCAACAGGGATACGAGCAGTACTTC. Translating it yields CASSLGQQGYEQYF.